These T cell receptor beta chains were read from a single sample in a study of preoperative IRX-2 immunotherapy in early breast cancer. The protocol was immunoSEQ multiplex PCR, while the TCRdb copy is restricted to in-frame clones and leaves out a portion. The repertoire consists of approximately 26,000 clones, with roughly four fifths occurring once and the leading ten covering 6% to 8.5%. The sequencing used lymph node tissue, collected after IRX-2 immunotherapy. All receptors come from a human donor with breast cancer. Each CDR3 is given with its conserved first and last residue. Fields, in order: V gene, clone size, D gene, J gene, CDR3 protein, CDR3 DNA. A D gene is named only where the DNA matches it firmly. A clone size is listed for some rows: how often the clone was seen (once, few, many), or a class if it is expanded.

V: TRBV6-8; size: .; D: .; J: TRBJ1-4; CDR3: CASSERLLAGSEKLFF; DNA: TGTGCCAGCAGTGAGAGACTCTTGGCAGGAAGTGAAAAACTGTTTTTT
V: TRBV7-1; size: .; D: .; J: TRBJ2-2; CDR3: CASSQGSPNTGELFF; DNA: TGTGCCAGCAGCCAAGGGAGTCCGAACACCGGGGAGCTGTTTTTT
V: TRBV15; size: .; D: TRBD2; J: TRBJ2-7; CDR3: CATSNKRDPPHEQYF; DNA: TGTGCCACCAGCAACAAGCGGGACCCTCCCCACGAGCAGTACTTC
V: TRBV19; size: .; D: .; J: TRBJ2-7; CDR3: CASSTPGRDEQYF; DNA: TGTGCCAGTAGTACCCCGGGTCGCGACGAGCAGTACTTC
V: TRBV6-8; size: .; D: .; J: TRBJ2-5; CDR3: CAIMGWEETQYF; DNA: TGTGCCATCATGGGATGGGAGGAGACCCAGTACTTC
V: TRBV30; size: .; D: .; J: TRBJ2-3; CDR3: CAWSAGLADTQYF; DNA: TGTGCCTGGAGCGCAGGGCTAGCGGATACGCAGTATTTT
V: TRBV5-1; size: .; D: TRBD1; J: TRBJ1-3; CDR3: CASSERTGGGNTIYF; DNA: TGCGCCAGCAGCGAACGGACAGGAGGAGGAAACACCATATATTTT
V: TRBV5-1; size: .; D: .; J: TRBJ1-5; CDR3: CASSLLSGSNQPQHF; DNA: TGCGCCAGCAGCTTACTGAGTGGAAGCAATCAGCCCCAGCATTTT
V: TRBV7-1; size: .; D: .; J: TRBJ2-5; CDR3: CATRPGTGGETQYF; DNA: TGTGCCACCCGGCCGGGAACTGGGGGAGAGACCCAGTACTTC
V: TRBV6-8; size: once; D: .; J: TRBJ2-4; CDR3: CASRRGAAKNIQYF; DNA: TGTGCCTCCAGGAGGGGGGCTGCCAAAAACATTCAGTACTTC